This T cell receptor (beta chain) was found in a study of blood T cell repertoires in COVID-19 (TCRdb year 2020). Background on the whole study: Samples covering the acute and convalescent phases of COVID-19 were provided by collaborators in the United States, Italy and Spain. The prospective study material was composed of cDNA or gDNA derived from T cells, B-cell-depleted T cells, or PBMCs. Nearly every sample came with metadata listing a de-identified subject ID, COVID-19 status, age in years and sex. Where HLA class I and class II types were available, the types were taken from metadata supplied by the sample provider, not from assay-based typing. The dataset comprised deeply sampled blood TCRbeta repertoires from subjects exposed to, actively infected with, or recovered from COVID-19. The repertoires were released in a freely available public database intended as a resource for research on the immune response to SARS-CoV-2. Samples came from the ongoing ImmuneRACE study (first 160 participants) plus 1,254 subjects from 6 global collaborators. Broad study findings and their caveats: The quantity of clinical and demographic metadata differed by source and by participant and was supplied without curation.

The cysteine opens and the phenylalanine closes a CDR3 of 17 amino acids. Only the CDR3 DNA is retained, 51 bases long and in frame from the first base. Looking up the germline V gene yields CDR1 MNHNS and CDR2 SASEGT. Ends trimmed: V by 2 bases, J by 7 bases; bases unmatched to a gene: 13. A remark on this clone: No cognate antigen has been identified for it. Base quality data are lacking; no much larger clone is found one base away.

Participants in the prospective study were enrolled through a virtual design, were aged 18 to 89 years, and lived in approximately 24 United States geographic areas. To assign participants to cohorts, the prospective study relied on clinical history that participants themselves reported in a screening survey and a study questionnaire. For ImmuneRACE Cohort 3, a participant was defined as recovered based on two consecutive negative NP/OP PCR tests, clearance by a healthcare professional, or resolution of symptoms. Each participant in the prospective study had whole blood, serum and a nasopharyngeal or oropharyngeal swab collected by mobile phlebotomists. Prospective study participants could optionally give additional blood draws and questionnaires over an approximately two-month period. Before DNA extraction, blood samples from the prospective study were shipped at room temperature or frozen. TCRbeta CDR3 regions were amplified from genomic DNA using the immunoSEQ Assay, a bias-controlled multiplex PCR. In the authors' own workflow: Nucleated cell counts per sample were estimated from amplification of reference gene primers within the assay. To quantify the absolute abundance of each unique TCRbeta CDR3 rearrangement, sequence reads were collapsed and filtered. For each sample, productive Simpson clonality was calculated as the square root of Simpson's diversity index over productive rearrangements. TCRdb holds this immuneACCESS table with in-frame rearrangements only. Some clones are missing; in checked studies, unresolved V genes explain under half, and the rest has no known cause. V and J calls and clone size follow that table, whereas D and trimming were derived from the DNA. In all, the sample holds 150,000 to 200,000 clones, and over 80% of those were seen once. The ten largest clones represent roughly 13% of the sample.

The chain employs TRBV6-1 and TRBJ1-4, with TRBD1 matching 7 junction bases. The receptor was isolated from an older woman who had recovered from COVID-19. Sequenced: PBMCs or T cells enriched from blood (not recorded which). The DNA sequence is given as TGTGCCAGCAGTGAAAAGCGACAGGGAGGAATTGTTGAAAAACTGTTTTTT. It codes for CASSEKRQGGIVEKLFF.